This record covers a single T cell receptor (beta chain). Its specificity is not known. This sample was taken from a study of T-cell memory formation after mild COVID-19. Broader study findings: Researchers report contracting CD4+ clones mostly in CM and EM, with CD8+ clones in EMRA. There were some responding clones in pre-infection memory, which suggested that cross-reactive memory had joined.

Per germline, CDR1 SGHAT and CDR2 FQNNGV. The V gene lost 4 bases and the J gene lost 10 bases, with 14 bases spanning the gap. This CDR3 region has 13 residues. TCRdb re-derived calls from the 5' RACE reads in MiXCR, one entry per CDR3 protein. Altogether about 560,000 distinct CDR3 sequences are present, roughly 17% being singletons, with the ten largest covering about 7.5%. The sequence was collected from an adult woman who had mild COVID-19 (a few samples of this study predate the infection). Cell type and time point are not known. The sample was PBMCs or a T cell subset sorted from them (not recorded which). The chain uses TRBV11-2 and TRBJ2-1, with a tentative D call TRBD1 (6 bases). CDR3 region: CASSWGRTVEQFF. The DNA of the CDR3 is TGTGCCAGCAGCTGGGGACGGACAGTGGAGCAGTTCTTC.